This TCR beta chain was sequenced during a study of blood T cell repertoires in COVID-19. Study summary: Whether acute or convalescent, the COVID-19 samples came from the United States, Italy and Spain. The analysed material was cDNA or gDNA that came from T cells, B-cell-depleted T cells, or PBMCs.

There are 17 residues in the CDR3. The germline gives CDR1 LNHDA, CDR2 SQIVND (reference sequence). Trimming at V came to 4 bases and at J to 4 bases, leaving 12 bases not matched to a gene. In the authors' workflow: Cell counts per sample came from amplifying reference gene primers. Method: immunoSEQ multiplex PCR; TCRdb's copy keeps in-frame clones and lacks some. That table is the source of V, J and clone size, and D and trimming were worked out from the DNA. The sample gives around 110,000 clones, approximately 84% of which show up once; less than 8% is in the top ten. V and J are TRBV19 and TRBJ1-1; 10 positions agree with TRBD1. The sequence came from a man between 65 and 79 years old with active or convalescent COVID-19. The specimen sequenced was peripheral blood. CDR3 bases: TGTGCCAGTAGTAAGCCCGACAGGGGGCGCGGAGGCACTGAAGCTTTCTTT. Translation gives CASSKPDRGRGGTEAFF.